This TCR beta chain was sequenced for a study of Graves' ophthalmopathy and Graves' hyperthyroidism. Enrollment excluded any patients with other autoimmune diseases, uncontrolled infections, pregnancy or lactation. The PBMCs originated from around 10 ml of fresh peripheral blood. There are 16 residues in the CDR3. Germline V gives CDR1 MGHRA, CDR2 YSYEKL. V dropped 2 bases and J dropped 2; count of bases not matched to a gene: 8. From RNA, the CDR3 regions of TCR beta chains were amplified and sequenced. The library came from an HTBI-primed first-round RT-PCR and a second-round multiplex PCR. TCRdb re-called the multiplex PCR reads with MiXCR, one entry per CDR3 protein. The sample consists of more than 550,000 distinct CDR3 sequences, roughly two fifths of them appearing once. Study results and limitations: Blood also contained most of the expanded thyroid clonotypes above 0.001 frequency.

Concerning this clonotype: Antigen specificity is unknown.

This receptor was identified in an adult man with Graves' ophthalmopathy. Sequencing was performed on peripheral blood. This sequence joins TRBV4-1 and TRBJ2-7, with 8 nucleotides matching TRBD2. CDR3 residues: CASSQQTGLVAYEQYF. The CDR3 DNA reads as TGCGCCAGCAGCCAACAGACGGGACTAGTGGCCTACGAGCAGTACTTC.